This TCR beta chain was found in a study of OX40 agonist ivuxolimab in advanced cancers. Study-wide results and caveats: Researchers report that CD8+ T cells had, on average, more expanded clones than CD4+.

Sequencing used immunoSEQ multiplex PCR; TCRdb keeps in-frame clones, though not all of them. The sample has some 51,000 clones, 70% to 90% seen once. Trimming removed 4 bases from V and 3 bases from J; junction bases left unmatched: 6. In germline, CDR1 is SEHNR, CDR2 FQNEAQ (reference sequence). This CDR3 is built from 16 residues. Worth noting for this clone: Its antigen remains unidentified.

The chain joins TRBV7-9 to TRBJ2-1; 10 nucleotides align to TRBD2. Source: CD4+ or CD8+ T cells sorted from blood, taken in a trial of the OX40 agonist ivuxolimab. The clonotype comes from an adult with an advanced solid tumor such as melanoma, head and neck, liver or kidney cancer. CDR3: CASSSTSGVDYNEQFF. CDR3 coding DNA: TGTGCCAGCAGCTCAACTAGCGGGGTAGACTACAATGAGCAGTTCTTC.